What follows describes a single T cell receptor beta chain. The data were produced by immunoSEQ multiplex PCR, yet TCRdb's version contains in-frame clones alone and is incomplete. This table has nearly 15,000 clones, around three quarters appearing once. The length of the CDR3 is 15 residues. Germline V gene data show CDR1 as SGHRS and CDR2 as YFSETQ. V gave up 1 base and J gave up 3 bases, with 13 bases separating them. The sample belongs to a study of radiotherapy plus CTLA-4 blockade in lung cancer. Background on the study: Disease control was seen in about 34% of patients, objective responses in 15% to 20%.

The sequences come from peripheral blood, collected from a patient treated with radiotherapy plus ipilimumab. The genes are TRBV5-1 and TRBJ2-5; possibly TRBD1 for D (7 bases). The origin of this receptor is a human donor with non-small cell lung cancer whose response to radiotherapy plus ipilimumab could not be evaluated. CDR3 in DNA: TGCGCCAGCAGCTTGACAGGGGCTAGCGAAGAGACCCAGTACTTC. Translated, it gives CASSLTGASEETQYF.